The rows below give T cell receptor beta chains drawn from one sample of a study of beta chain features in type 1 diabetes. The assay was immunoSEQ multiplex PCR, and TCRdb's table has in-frame clones only and misses some. Of more than 300,000 clones in the sample, approximately 9.7% were seen once. Sequencing input: central memory CD4+ T cells from blood. The source is a man aged 25-40 years with type 1 diabetes. The conserved cysteine and the conserved F or W are not part of the CDR3 here.

length: 13; J: TRBJ1-2; V: TRBV7-2; CDR3: ASSLPWQGADGYT
length: 13; J: TRBJ1-2; V: TRBV6-1; CDR3: ASSDRQGSIYGYT
length: 12; J: TRBJ2-3; V: TRBV10-3; CDR3: AISGSGGTDTQY
length: 14; J: TRBJ1-2; V: TRBV2; CDR3: ASSEDRQGTGRGYT
length: 12; J: TRBJ1-6; V: TRBV6-5; CDR3: ASSYKEQSSPLH
length: 13; J: TRBJ2-3; V: TRBV6-5; CDR3: ASSYGLGSSDTQY
length: 11; J: TRBJ1-2; V: TRBV18; CDR3: ASSSGQDYGYT
length: 12; J: TRBJ2-3; V: TRBV7-2; CDR3: ASSLVGGADTQY
length: 10; J: TRBJ1-2; V: TRBV7-8; CDR3: ASSLMAYGYT
length: 12; J: TRBJ1-2; V: TRBV28; CDR3: ASSLEGGAYGYT
length: 12; J: TRBJ2-5; V: TRBV2; CDR3: ASSSSGGAETQY
length: 14; J: TRBJ2-7; V: TRBV5-1; CDR3: ASSPQGLAGGYEQY
length: 11; J: TRBJ2-5; V: TRBV2; CDR3: ASGLAGPETQY
length: 10; J: TRBJ1-2; V: TRBV29-1; CDR3: SVTGRRDGYT
length: 11; J: TRBJ2-7; V: TRBV30; CDR3: AWSVSSGDEQY
length: 17; J: TRBJ2-2; V: TRBV9; CDR3: ASSVGARTGGSNTGELF
length: 12; J: TRBJ1-2; V: TRBV9; CDR3: ASSHEGANYGYT
length: 12; J: TRBJ1-1; V: TRBV6-5; CDR3: ASTWTGMNTEAF
length: 9; J: TRBJ2-5; V: TRBV7-9; CDR3: ASSSTPTQY
length: 13; J: TRBJ2-1; V: TRBV5-1; CDR3: ASVTGTEIYNEQF
length: 13; J: TRBJ1-2; V: TRBV7-2; CDR3: ASRSRRDRIYGYT
length: 10; J: TRBJ2-7; V: TRBV10-3; CDR3: AIWDSSAEQY
length: 12; J: TRBJ2-5; V: TRBV10-1; CDR3: ASSDVGAQETQY
length: 12; J: TRBJ2-7; V: TRBV5-1; CDR3: ASSLEARAYEQY
length: 11; J: TRBJ2-5; V: TRBV11-2; CDR3: ASSLQAPETQY
length: 12; J: TRBJ2-7; V: TRBV29-1; CDR3: SAWTGTGGREQY
length: 13; J: TRBJ2-3; V: TRBV7-2; CDR3: ASSWAGELSDTQY
length: 10; J: TRBJ1-2; V: TRBV30; CDR3: AWTGGEYGYT
length: 10; J: TRBJ1-1; V: TRBV2; CDR3: ASSEVYTEAF
length: 9; J: TRBJ2-7; V: TRBV20-1; CDR3: SAARAFEQY
length: 11; J: TRBJ2-1; V: TRBV6-5; CDR3: ASSYRLNNEQF
length: 8; J: TRBJ1-1; V: TRBV28; CDR3: ASSEGAAF
length: 11; J: TRBJ2-3; V: TRBV7-9; CDR3: ASSTYPTDTQY
length: 10; J: TRBJ1-2; V: TRBV14; CDR3: ASSQAGDGYT
length: 12; J: TRBJ2-4; V: TRBV7-2; CDR3: ASSLGGLLDIQY
length: 9; J: TRBJ1-1; V: TRBV5-1; CDR3: ASKVDTEAF
length: 11; J: TRBJ2-3; V: TRBV2; CDR3: ASTDRGTDTQY
length: 10; J: TRBJ1-4; V: TRBV30; CDR3: AWTQEGAKLF
length: 14; J: TRBJ2-2; V: TRBV4-1; CDR3: ASSQAGTVNTGELF
length: 13; J: TRBJ2-7; V: TRBV7-2; CDR3: ASSSKQGIQDEQY
length: 11; J: TRBJ2-7; V: TRBV6-6; CDR3: ASTLTSEREQY
length: 15; J: TRBJ2-7; V: TRBV10-3; CDR3: AISASGGTGSFYEQY
length: 14; J: TRBJ2-5; V: TRBV4-1; CDR3: ASSQGSIAGAETQY
length: 11; J: TRBJ1-5; V: TRBV21-1; CDR3: ASSKGSGQPQH
length: 13; J: TRBJ1-5; V: TRBV4-3; CDR3: ASSQDSVGNQPQH
length: 13; J: TRBJ2-7; V: TRBV18; CDR3: ASSGRGTDSYEQY
length: 11; J: TRBJ2-7; V: TRBV30; CDR3: ACQGQGPYEQY
length: 17; J: TRBJ1-5; V: TRBV10-3; CDR3: AITFIPGQSKMGNQPQH
length: 13; J: TRBJ1-6; V: TRBV19; CDR3: ASSIGTGGNSPLH
length: 14; J: TRBJ2-1; V: TRBV5-1; CDR3: ASSHQPGLADNEQF
length: 13; J: TRBJ2-5; V: TRBV6-1; CDR3: ASSEGLAKGETQY
length: 13; J: TRBJ2-3; V: TRBV7-2; CDR3: ASSFDGGGTDTQY
length: 12; J: TRBJ2-7; V: TRBV7-2; CDR3: ASSLDRVVGEQY
length: 12; J: TRBJ1-6; V: TRBV4-3; CDR3: ASSQWSANSPLH
length: 12; J: TRBJ1-5; V: TRBV28; CDR3: ASRKTGANQPQH